Listed below are T cell receptor beta chains from one sample, sequenced in a study of cytomegalovirus exposure and HLA in healthy donors. Only in-frame clones appear in the TCRdb table, and some are missing; sequencing was by immunoSEQ multiplex PCR. This sample carries about 74,000 clones, about 95% of them seen once, and the ten largest clones take about 1.9%. Sequencing was carried out using PBMCs. These receptors all come from a young woman in good health and CMV-seropositive. CDR3s include the opening cysteine and the closing phenylalanine or tryptophan. The D gene is left open where the match is weak. Clone size appears in some rows only: once, few, many, or a class for an expanded clone.

cdr3_aa,cdr3_nt,d_call,j_call,v_call,clone_size
CASSNSGCFEKLFF,TGTGCCAGCAGCAATTCGGGGTGTTTCGAAAAACTGTTTTTT,.,TRBJ1-4,TRBV21-1,once
CASSMEQGAGEPQHF,TGTGCCAGTAGTATGGAACAGGGGGCAGGTGAGCCCCAGCATTTT,TRBD1,TRBJ1-5,TRBV19,.
CASSPLPQHF,TGTGCCAGCAGCCCCCTACCCCAGCATTTT,.,TRBJ1-5,TRBV7-6,.
CATSPGSNYGYTF,TGTGCCACCAGCCCCGGTTCTAACTATGGCTACACCTTC,.,TRBJ1-2,TRBV15,.
CASGLDYQWGADTQYF,TGTGCTAGTGGTTTGGACTACCAGTGGGGAGCAGATACGCAGTATTTT,.,TRBJ2-3,TRBV12-5,.
CASSHLGGAGRTYEQYF,TGCGCCAGCAGCCACTTAGGAGGAGCCGGTCGGACCTACGAGCAGTACTTC,.,TRBJ2-7,TRBV4-1,.
CAWSVLGGIGQPQHF,TGTGCCTGGAGTGTACTTGGGGGCATCGGGCAGCCCCAGCATTTT,.,TRBJ1-5,TRBV30,.
CASSPGQGSTEAFF,TGCGCCAGCAGCCCGGGACAGGGGAGTACTGAAGCTTTCTTT,TRBD1,TRBJ1-1,TRBV5-1,.
CASSTLAGLTDTQYF,TGTGCCAGCAGCACTCTAGCGGGGCTCACAGATACGCAGTATTTT,TRBD2,TRBJ2-3,TRBV11-2,.
CASSLGTGGSYEQYF,TGTGCCAGCAGCCTGGGGACAGGGGGGTCCTACGAGCAGTACTTC,TRBD1,TRBJ2-7,TRBV7-2,.
CASSLANYGYTF,TGTGCCAGCAGCCTAGCTAACTATGGCTACACCTTC,.,TRBJ1-2,TRBV14,.
CASSQLDRGGKLFF,TGTGCCAGCAGCCAATTGGACAGGGGTGGGAAACTGTTTTTT,TRBD1,TRBJ1-4,TRBV27,.
CASSLGQPTDTQYF,TGTGCCAGCAGCTTGGGACAGCCCACAGATACGCAGTATTTT,.,TRBJ2-3,TRBV5-6,.
CASSQDISAGVEQYF,TGCGCCAGCAGCCAAGATATATCGGCAGGTGTTGAGCAGTACTTC,.,TRBJ2-7,TRBV4-3,.
CASPPTGDGYTF,TGTGCCAGCCCACCTACAGGGGACGGCTACACCTTC,TRBD1,TRBJ1-2,TRBV2,.
CAWSWAQPQHF,TGTGCCTGGAGCTGGGCCCAGCCCCAGCATTTT,.,TRBJ1-5,TRBV30,.
CASCRGAEAFF,TGTGCCAGTTGTCGAGGTGCTGAAGCTTTCTTT,.,TRBJ1-1,TRBV19,.
CASSGGVGPGNTIYF,TGTGCCAGCAGCGGAGGGGTAGGGCCAGGAAACACCATATATTTT,.,TRBJ1-3,TRBV7-6,.
CAWRSGGSALLHF,TGTGCCTGGAGAAGTGGAGGGTCAGCACTCCTCCACTTT,.,TRBJ1-6,TRBV30,.
CASSVTGTGNYGYTF,TGTGCCAGCAGTGTTACCGGGACAGGGAACTATGGCTACACCTTC,TRBD1,TRBJ1-2,TRBV9,.
CASSRPADSGAYTDTQYF,TGTGCCAGCAGCCGTCCGGCGGATAGCGGGGCCTACACAGATACGCAGTATTTT,TRBD2,TRBJ2-3,TRBV7-2,.
CASSLAGESIYEQYF,TGTGCCAGCAGCTTGGCCGGTGAGAGTATCTACGAGCAGTACTTC,.,TRBJ2-7,TRBV5-4,.
CASSLDGLSGEQFF,TGTGCCAGCAGCTTAGACGGACTTTCGGGTGAGCAGTTCTTC,.,TRBJ2-1,TRBV7-8,.
CASSEWLGAAAKNIQYF,TGTGCCAGCAGTGAATGGTTGGGGGCGGCGGCCAAAAACATTCAGTACTTC,.,TRBJ2-4,TRBV6-1,.
CATTRTGDYEQYF,TGTGCCACCACCCGGACAGGGGACTACGAGCAGTACTTC,TRBD1,TRBJ2-7,TRBV15,.
CASSSRQKKVYNSPLHF,TGTGCCAGCAGCTCCCGACAGAAAAAGGTCTATAATTCACCCCTCCACTTT,.,TRBJ1-6,TRBV21-1,few
CASSPPTGGGYTF,TGTGCCAGCAGCCCGCCGACGGGTGGTGGCTACACCTTC,.,TRBJ1-2,TRBV7-2,.
CAISESEVRVNNEQFF,TGTGCCATCAGTGAGTCGGAGGTTCGGGTCAACAATGAGCAGTTCTTC,.,TRBJ2-1,TRBV10-3,once
CASSLDGRGTYGYTF,TGTGCCAGCAGCTTAGATGGCAGGGGCACCTATGGCTACACCTTC,.,TRBJ1-2,TRBV7-2,.
CASPGRGGYTF,TGTGCCAGCCCCGGGCGGGGGGGCTACACCTTC,.,TRBJ1-2,TRBV7-2,.
CASSLRQGPTEAFF,TGTGCCAGCAGCTTGAGGCAGGGGCCCACTGAAGCTTTCTTT,.,TRBJ1-1,TRBV5-8,few
CASSPSGGSEQYF,TGTGCCAGCAGCCCCTCGGGAGGATCCGAGCAGTACTTC,TRBD2,TRBJ2-7,TRBV7-3,.
CSGGGYNEQFF,TGCAGCGGGGGGGGATACAATGAGCAGTTCTTC,TRBD2,TRBJ2-1,TRBV20-1,.
CASSLGSSYNSPLHF,TGTGCCAGCAGCTTGGGGAGCTCCTATAATTCACCCCTCCACTTT,.,TRBJ1-6,TRBV5-6,few
CASSRGGGGVYNEQFF,TGTGCCAGCTCAAGAGGAGGGGGAGGGGTCTACAATGAGCAGTTCTTC,.,TRBJ2-1,TRBV18,.
CASRMTGVRTEAFF,TGTGCCAGCAGGATGACAGGGGTGCGGACTGAAGCTTTCTTT,TRBD1,TRBJ1-1,TRBV25-1,.
CASSQGLAGGRVEQYF,TGTGCCAGCAGCCAGGGACTAGCGGGAGGCCGGGTCGAGCAGTACTTC,TRBD2,TRBJ2-7,TRBV9,once
CASSQDEIAGEFF,TGCGCCAGCAGCCAAGATGAAATAGCCGGGGAGTTCTTC,.,TRBJ2-1,TRBV4-1,.
CAISESTGNTGELFF,TGTGCCATCAGTGAGTCGACAGGGAACACCGGGGAGCTGTTTTTT,.,TRBJ2-2,TRBV10-3,once
CASSPGTENTGELFF,TGTGCCAGCAGCCCCGGGACAGAGAACACCGGGGAGCTGTTTTTT,TRBD1,TRBJ2-2,TRBV5-5,.